Sequencing of this TCR beta chain was carried out in a study of cytomegalovirus exposure and HLA in healthy donors. Across the whole study: Falling in the Caucasian-associated ancestry cluster were about 83% of 300 to 500 genotyped donors.

Per the germline V gene, CDR1 is MNHEY and CDR2 is SVGAGI. This CDR3 has 14 residues. V was clipped by 5 bases and J by 1 base; unmatched bases: 3. Study-wide findings and caveats: A later analysis linked a missense DCLRE1C variant to TCR beta V- and J-gene trimming. Analysis performed later found more than 15,000 TCR beta sequences associated with HLA alleles at 0.05 false discovery rate. Later on, an analysis showed TCR association rates differing by HLA locus, with DRB1 the most and HLA-C the fewest.

In the case of this clone: Its antigen is still unknown.

Primers: 60 Vbeta forward and 13 Jbeta reverse. The table came from immunoSEQ multiplex PCR; TCRdb's copy has only in-frame clones and leaves some out. The sample contains about 110,000 clones, 80% to 85% of which appear only once. The V gene is TRBV6-5, the J gene TRBJ2-3; 7 bases are a match to TRBD1. Material: PBMCs. The clonotype originates from a woman aged 25 to 45 in good health and CMV-seronegative. The CDR3 region is CASSPDRGTDTQYF. CDR3 DNA sequence: TGTGCCAGCAGTCCCGACAGGGGCACAGATACGCAGTATTTT.